This TCR beta chain was sequenced in a study of CD8 T cells in ankylosing spondylitis. Study-wide results and caveats: Before this, some motif variants had been reported in reactive arthritis synovial fluid and blood. Researchers report that disease-linked clones proved CD8+ and relatively rare in peripheral blood. The study looked at matched synovial fluid samples from ankylosing spondylitis patients. Disease-linked clones were reported to be significantly enriched there.

Generation of TCR beta libraries employed quantitative 5'-RACE incorporating molecular barcodes. In TCRdb, the 5' RACE reads were re-called with MiXCR into one record per CDR3 protein. The sample lists 250,000 or so distinct CDR3 sequences; 24% were seen once. This clonotype was counted many times. What it binds is unknown. The CDR3 totals 10 residues. V lost 5 bases to trimming and J lost 5 bases, with 3 bases between them. The germline V gene encodes CDR1 SQVTM and CDR2 ANQGSEA. This TCR was recovered from a male donor with ankylosing spondylitis or in good health (not recorded which). The chain has TRBV29-1 and TRBJ2-2, with unresolved D. What was sequenced was blood, either unsorted or a sorted T cell fraction (not recorded which). The CDR3 loop reads CSVSTGELFF. CDR3 bases: TGCAGCGTTTCAACCGGGGAGCTGTTTTTT.